This T cell receptor beta chain was retrieved from a study of blood T cell repertoires in COVID-19 (dated by TCRdb to the early 2020s). Describing the broader study: Collaborator samples came from the United States, Italy and Spain and covered acute and convalescent phases of COVID-19. The sample metadata nearly always contained a de-identified subject ID, COVID-19 status, age in years and sex. Deeply sampled blood TCRbeta repertoires from subjects exposed to, actively infected with, or recovered from COVID-19 were included in the dataset. The repertoires were released in a freely available public database intended as a resource for research on the immune response to SARS-CoV-2. The samples were drawn from two sources: the first 160 participants of the ongoing ImmuneRACE study, and fewer than 1,500 subjects contributed by 6 global collaborators. Where HLA class I and class II types were available, the types were taken from metadata supplied by the sample provider, not from assay-based typing. The material from the prospective study consisted of cDNA or gDNA derived from T cells, B-cell-depleted T cells, or PBMCs.

The research as a whole found: The amount of clinical and demographic metadata varied by source and participant and was provided uncurated.

The immunoSEQ Assay, a bias-controlled multiplex PCR, was used to amplify TCRbeta CDR3 regions from genomic DNA. The published analysis was carried out like this. The number of nucleated cells in each sample was estimated by amplification of reference gene primers within the assay. To quantify the absolute abundance of each unique TCRbeta CDR3 rearrangement, sequence reads were collapsed and filtered. For each sample, productive Simpson clonality was calculated as the square root of Simpson's diversity index over productive rearrangements. This is the immuneACCESS table as TCRdb keeps it, with only in-frame sequences that have V and J called. A part of the clones is gone; compared with another copy, unresolved V genes explain less than half, and the rest is unexplained. Clone size and the V and J calls come from that table; the DNA yielded D and trimming. Across this sample there are around 250,000 clones, with approximately 86% seen only once. In total, the top ten clones hold 3.6% of the sample.

With regard to this clone: This clone's antigen is unknown. Base quality data are lacking; no much larger clone is found one base away.

Collaborating institutions collected whole blood in K2EDTA tubes following their own protocols. For TCRbeta analysis, collaborator samples were shipped as frozen whole blood, as isolated PBMCs, or as DNA extracted from either sample type. The CDR3 runs 13 amino acids, cysteine and phenylalanine included. Only CDR3 DNA is held: 39 bases, read in frame from base 1. V gives up 2 bases and J gives up 4 bases, and the segment between their germline ends measures 11 bases. Via the germline V gene (reference sequence), CDR1 is GTSNPN and CDR2 SVGIG. The sample taken for sequencing was peripheral blood. This clonotype originated in a man younger than 35 with active or convalescent COVID-19. This sequence uses TRBV30 and TRBJ1-1; TRBD1 might be the D gene, on 5 matching bases. For the CDR3, the sequence is CAWSQTGGTEAFF. The sequenced DNA: TGTGCCTGGAGTCAGACCGGGGGCACTGAAGCTTTCTTT.